The 22 T cell receptor beta chains reported below all come from one sample, sequenced in a study of PD-L1 blockade in urothelial cancer. Clones were sequenced by immunoSEQ multiplex PCR, and TCRdb holds only the in-frame ones, with some missing. The sample contains 35,000 to 50,000 clones, 70% to 90% of which appear only once. The input for sequencing was PBMCs, taken around atezolizumab (anti-PD-L1) treatment. Receptors originate from a woman aged 55-69 years with urothelial cancer.

The chain is built from TRBV7-2 and TRBJ2-5; D gene unclear. Trimming pared 4 bases from V and 5 bases from J, leaving 14 bases between. Germline lookup yields CDR1 SGHTA and CDR2 FQGNSA. This CDR3 is 14 amino acids long. The CDR3 protein is CASSSPGGWETQYF. The CDR3 nucleotides read TGTGCCAGCAGCTCTCCCGGCGGATGGGAGACCCAGTACTTC.

This sequence joins TRBV7-9 and TRBJ2-3; TRBD2 aligns across 8 bases. V was clipped by 5 bases and J by 0 bases; unmatched bases: 13. Germline V gene lookup returns CDR1 SEHNR and CDR2 FQNEAQ (reference sequence). This CDR3 region has 18 residues. The DNA of the CDR3 is TGTGCCAGCAGCGCCCCGGAAATAGCGGGACCTAGCACAGATACGCAGTATTTT. As protein: CASSAPEIAGPSTDTQYF.

The rearrangement joins TRBV7-8 to TRBJ1-5; D is perhaps TRBD1 (5 bases). This CDR3 is 18 amino acids long. V lost 3 bases and J lost 0, with 18 bases in between. Germline CDR1 SGHVS, CDR2 FQNEAQ. CDR3 region: CASSFDIAGTHSNQPQHF. The CDR3 bases are TGTGCCAGCAGCTTTGATATTGCGGGGACGCATAGCAATCAGCCCCAGCATTTT.

The chain recombines TRBV2 with TRBJ2-6; 9 positions agree with TRBD1. Germline V gene lookup returns CDR1 SNHLY and CDR2 FYNNEI. The CDR3 spans 16 residues. V lost 10 bases and J lost 4; bases outside the gene matches: 11. This chain's CDR3 is CAIPGQGFSGANVLTF. Written as DNA, the CDR3 is TGTGCCATACCGGGACAGGGCTTTTCCGGGGCCAACGTCCTGACTTTC.

V is TRBV27 and J is TRBJ1-5, with a tentative D call TRBD1 (6 bases). This CDR3 is built from 15 residues. V lost 4 bases to trimming and J lost 0 bases, with 10 bases between them. Germline CDR1 reads MNHEY; CDR2 reads SMNVEV (reference sequence). The DNA for the CDR3 is TGTGCCAGCAGTTCAAGACAGGCTAGCAATCAGCCCCAGCATTTT. Protein product: CASSSRQASNQPQHF.

The J gene is TRBJ1-1, the V gene TRBV5-1; 11 bases match TRBD1. Trimming removed 4 bases from V and 5 bases from J; junction bases left unmatched: 13. The CDR3 runs to 17 residues. The germline V gene has CDR1 SGHRS and CDR2 YFSETQ. The CDR3 nucleotides are TGCGCCAGCAGCCCTCCTGCTGGACAGGGGGCGCGAACTGAAGCTTTCTTT. It encodes CASSPPAGQGARTEAFF.

This rearrangement joins TRBV4-3 to TRBJ2-2, with D maybe TRBD1 (6 bases). CDR1 is LGHNA, CDR2 YSLEER, per germline. The CDR3 runs 15 residues. Trimming shortened V by 0 bases and J by 4 bases, and 9 bases separated the two germline ends. CDR3: CASSQEGGGTGELFF. CDR3 in DNA: TGCGCCAGCAGCCAAGAAGGGGGTGGCACCGGGGAGCTGTTTTTT.

The V and J genes are TRBV7-2 and TRBJ1-2; 7 bases are shared with TRBD1. CDR1 is SGHTA, CDR2 FQGNSA, per germline. V lost 6 bases to trimming and J lost 1 base; unmatched junction nucleotides: 11. This CDR3 spans 16 amino acids. CDR3 sequence (DNA): TGTGCCAGCAGATCAGGAAGCAACAGGGGTAACTATGGCTACACCTTC. Protein: CASRSGSNRGNYGYTF.

This rearrangement joins TRBV4-2 to TRBJ2-7; 13 bases line up with TRBD2. This CDR3 comprises 20 residues. The J segment lost 0 bases and the V segment lost 0 bases, leaving 11 bases of the junction unmatched. Looked up from germline, CDR1 is LGHNA and CDR2 is YNFKEQ. CDR3 sequence: CASSQERGLAGTLLSYEQYF. DNA for the CDR3: TGTGCCAGCAGCCAAGAGAGGGGACTAGCGGGGACCTTGCTCTCCTACGAGCAGTACTTC.

V and J are TRBV6-6 and TRBJ1-5; 7 bases align to TRBD1. J lost 6 bases, V lost 6 bases, and 5 bases had no gene match. CDR1 and CDR2 from the germline V gene are MNHNY and SVGAGI (reference sequence). This CDR3 spans 13 amino acids. CDR3 nucleotide sequence: TGTGCCAGCAGAACAGGGGTTGGTCAGCCCCAGCATTTT. Translating it yields CASRTGVGQPQHF.

V usage is TRBV19 and J usage is TRBJ1-2, with unresolved D. The CDR3 length is 14 residues. The germline V and J ends were trimmed by 10 bases and 0 bases, with 15 bases remaining between them. CDR1 is LNHDA and CDR2 is SQIVND in the germline V gene (reference sequence). This CDR3 is CATSRGSPNYGYTF. The CDR3 coding sequence is TGTGCCACCAGTCGCGGCAGCCCTAACTATGGCTACACCTTC.

The chain uses TRBV6-5 and TRBJ2-7, with 9 bases aligning to TRBD1. CDR3 length equals 15 residues. With 4 bases clipped from V and 3 bases from J, the junction kept 7 bases outside the gene matches. Germline V lookup: CDR1 MNHEY, CDR2 SVGAGI. The DNA for the CDR3 is TGTGCCAGCAGTTTCCTCCGGGACAGGGTCTACGAGCAGTACTTC. Amino acids: CASSFLRDRVYEQYF.

V gene TRBV19 combines with J gene TRBJ1-5, with a possible D match to TRBD1 (6 bases). CDR3 length equals 16 residues. The V and J ends lost 7 bases and 6 bases respectively, with 22 bases between them. The germline gives CDR1 LNHDA, CDR2 SQIVND (reference sequence). The CDR3 region is CASIPTGQPQFQPQHF. CDR3 DNA: TGTGCCAGTATTCCAACGGGACAACCTCAGTTTCAGCCCCAGCATTTT.

In DNA form, the CDR3 reads TGTGCCAGCAGCCCACCAAACAGGGGGCCGGGCTATGGCTACACCTTC. Translation gives CASSPPNRGPGYGYTF. The chain carries TRBV5-8 and TRBJ1-2, with 9 bases lining up with TRBD1. The V gene end was trimmed by 4 bases and the J gene end by 4 bases; junction bases not matched to a gene: 11. This CDR3 is 16 amino acids long. CDR1 and CDR2 from the germline V gene are SGHTS and YDEGEE.

The chain uses TRBV27 and TRBJ1-1; 9 bases agree with TRBD1. CDR1 is MNHEY, CDR2 SMNVEV, per germline (reference sequence). Trimming took 6 bases from V and 5 from J; bases not matched to a gene: 4. The length of the CDR3 is 13 residues. CDR3 sequence: CASSKDRGTEAFF. For the CDR3, the DNA is TGTGCCAGCAGCAAAGACAGGGGGACTGAAGCTTTCTTT.

J is TRBJ2-7 and V is TRBV4-2; TRBD1 matches at 12 bases. After removal of 2 bases from V and 2 bases from J, the junction contained 10 bases not matched to a gene. The germline V gene has CDR1 LGHNA and CDR2 YNFKEQ. CDR3 length: 18 amino acids. The CDR3 here is CASSQSGAGTGGAYEQYF. CDR3 DNA: TGTGCCAGCAGCCAATCCGGAGCCGGGACAGGGGGCGCCTACGAGCAGTACTTC.

The rearrangement uses TRBV7-2 and TRBJ1-2; 7 bases line up with TRBD1. CDR1 and CDR2 from the germline V gene are SGHTA and FQGNSA. This CDR3 is 13 amino acids long. The J segment lost 4 bases and the V segment lost 1 base, leaving 0 bases of the junction unmatched. The CDR3, as DNA: TGTGCCAGCAGCTTAGGACAGGGCTATGGCTACACCTTC. It translates to CASSLGQGYGYTF.

CDR3 protein: CASSEGQGSYEQYF. CDR3 sequence (DNA): TGTGCCAGCAGTGAAGGACAGGGCTCCTACGAGCAGTACTTC. V is TRBV6-1 and J is TRBJ2-7, with 7 bases that match TRBD1. The CDR3 is 14 amino acids. V was pared by 1 base and J by 0 bases, with 0 bases of the junction left unmatched. CDR1 MNHNS and CDR2 SASEGT come from the germline V gene.

The chain is built from TRBV27 and TRBJ2-3, with D maybe TRBD1 (6 bases). The V gene lost 2 bases and the J gene lost 2 bases, with 14 bases spanning the gap. CDR1 and CDR2 from the germline V gene are MNHEY and SMNVEV (reference sequence). The CDR3 sequence is 16 residues long. The chain's CDR3 is CASSLNTGSFTDTQYF. The CDR3 DNA reads TGTGCCAGCAGTTTAAATACAGGGTCCTTCACAGATACGCAGTATTTT.

The V and J genes are TRBV10-3 and TRBJ2-1; 10 bases map to TRBD1. The CDR3 is made up of 16 amino acids. Losses at the gene ends were 0 bases for V and 9 bases for J; bases not matched to a gene: 8. CDR1 is ENHRY, CDR2 SYGVKD, per germline. The CDR3 spells CAISESTGGSGGEQFF. CDR3 DNA sequence: TGTGCCATCAGTGAGTCGACAGGGGGCTCAGGAGGTGAGCAGTTCTTC.

Notes on this clone: A much larger clonotype is one base distant, so this may be a read error. This rearrangement joins TRBV4-3 to TRBJ2-2, with TRBD2 matching over 7 bases. The germline gives CDR1 LGHNA, CDR2 YSLEER. There are 21 residues in the CDR3. This CDR3 is CTSSQRPYAGDLSANTGELFF. The CDR3 DNA follows: TGCACCAGCAGCCAACGGCCATACGCGGGGGACTTATCCGCGAACACCGGGGAGCTGTTTTTT.

The chain carries TRBV18 and TRBJ2-7, with D tentatively TRBD1 (6 bases). Trimming shortened V by 0 bases and J by 4 bases, and 13 bases separated the two germline ends. The CDR3 length is 15 residues. Germline CDR1 is KGHSH and CDR2 is LQKENI. The CDR3 DNA sequence: TGTGCCAGCTCACCACCTGGACAGTTGGGATACGAGCAGTACTTC. Protein: CASSPPGQLGYEQYF.